A selection of T cell receptor beta chains follows, all from one sample in a study of blood T cell repertoires in COVID-19. Data came from immunoSEQ multiplex PCR; TCRdb stores just in-frame clones and leaves some out. Counted here are approximately 150,000 clones, around 80% occurring once; the ten biggest clones make up about 1.9%. The sequenced material came from peripheral blood. All receptors derive from a woman aged 60 to 75 with acute or convalescent COVID-19. Each CDR3 is given with its conserved first and last residue. D genes are given only for firm matches. Rows may omit the clone size; those that give it use once, few, many or a size class.

v_call,j_call,clone_size,d_call,cdr3_nt,cdr3_aa
TRBV2,TRBJ1-2,few,TRBD1,TGTGCCAGATCAGGGGGAAAGGGTGGCTACACCTTC,CARSGGKGGYTF
TRBV5-1,TRBJ2-3,NA,TRBD2,TGCGCCAGCAGCTTGGGAGCGGGAGCAACCCGGGATACGCAGTATTTT,CASSLGAGATRDTQYF
TRBV5-1,TRBJ2-2,NA,TRBD2,TGCGCCAGCAGCCCTAGGGCGGGAGGATCTACCGGGGAGCTGTTTTTT,CASSPRAGGSTGELFF
TRBV11-2,TRBJ2-3,NA,TRBD2,TGTGCCAGCAGCTTAGGGTTAGCGGGAAGGAGTTCAGATACGCAGTATTTT,CASSLGLAGRSSDTQYF
TRBV28,TRBJ1-1,NA,NA,TGTGCCAGCAGTTTAAGTCCGGGGAAAGCTTTCTTT,CASSLSPGKAFF
TRBV3-1/TRBV3-2,TRBJ2-7,NA,TRBD2,TGTGCCAGCAGCCAAGAGACTAGCGGAGGCAGGGCAAAGTACTTC,CASSQETSGGRAKYF
TRBV18,TRBJ2-1,NA,TRBD1,TGTGCCAGCTTGGGACAGGGGAAATACAATGAGCAGTTCTTC,CASLGQGKYNEQFF
TRBV5-4,TRBJ1-2,NA,TRBD1,TGTGCCAGCAGCTATGACAGGGGAAGTATTCGCTACACCTTC,CASSYDRGSIRYTF
TRBV10-3,TRBJ2-7,NA,NA,TGTGCCATCAGTGAGTCCGACAGAAAACACCGCGAGCAGTACTTC,CAISESDRKHREQYF
TRBV11-2,TRBJ2-5,NA,TRBD1,TGTGCCAGCAGCTCCCCGGGACAGCAAGAGACCCAGTACTTC,CASSSPGQQETQYF
TRBV19,TRBJ2-2,NA,NA,TGTGCCAGTAGCACTAACGGGGAGCTGTTTTTT,CASSTNGELFF
TRBV5-1,TRBJ1-4,NA,TRBD1,TGCGCCAGCAGCGGACGACAGGGCCGAAATGAAAAACTGTTTTTT,CASSGRQGRNEKLFF
TRBV20-1,TRBJ2-1,NA,NA,TGCAGTGCTATAGTGTTCAATGAGCAGTTCTTC,CSAIVFNEQFF
TRBV2,TRBJ2-3,NA,NA,TGTGCCAGCAGTGAAGCCCTTTCGGTATACCTCACAGATACGCAGTATTTT,CASSEALSVYLTDTQYF
TRBV6-4,TRBJ2-7,NA,TRBD2,TGTGCCACCTCACCCCAGCGGGAGCTATCATACGAGCAGTACTTC,CATSPQRELSYEQYF
TRBV21-1,TRBJ2-1,NA,NA,TGTGCCAGCAGCAAAGCGGGGAACAGGTCTGAGAATAGCTCCTACAATGAGCAGTTCTTC,CASSKAGNRSENSSYNEQFF
TRBV12-3/TRBV12-4,TRBJ1-6,NA,NA,TGTGCCAGCAGTCCAACGGTCGGGGCACCCCTCCACTTT,CASSPTVGAPLHF
TRBV15,TRBJ2-1,once,TRBD2,TGTGCCACCAGCAGAGAACTAGCGGGGTACAATGAGCAGTTCTTC,CATSRELAGYNEQFF
TRBV6-5,TRBJ1-5,NA,NA,TGTGCCAGCAGCGCGGAACCAAATCAGCCCCAGCATTTT,CASSAEPNQPQHF
TRBV9,TRBJ2-7,NA,TRBD2,TGTGCCAGCAGCAAGCGGGAGTGGGGTGGCGAGCAGTACTTC,CASSKREWGGEQYF
TRBV11-2,TRBJ2-2,NA,TRBD2,TGTGCCAGCAGCTGGAGGACTAGCGGGAGGACTAACACCGGGGAGCTGTTTTTT,CASSWRTSGRTNTGELFF
TRBV27,TRBJ2-2,NA,NA,TGTGCCAGCAGTTTATACCGGGGCACCGGGGAGCTGTTTTTT,CASSLYRGTGELFF
TRBV27,TRBJ1-1,few,NA,TGTGCCAGCAGTTCCCCTCCTAACACTGAAGCTTTCTTT,CASSSPPNTEAFF
TRBV29-1,TRBJ1-3,NA,NA,TGCAGCGCACGACAGGCCGGACGAAACACCATATATTTT,CSARQAGRNTIYF
TRBV2,TRBJ2-1,NA,TRBD2,TGTGCCAGCACTAGCGGGTATTACAATGAGCAGTTCTTC,CASTSGYYNEQFF
TRBV28,TRBJ2-4,NA,NA,TGTGCCAGCAGTTCCCTCCAGGAAGCCAAAAACATTCAGTACTTC,CASSSLQEAKNIQYF
TRBV28,TRBJ2-2,NA,TRBD2,TGTGCCAGCAGCCCCTGGGTAGCGGGAGTTGGAGGCGGGGAGCTGTTTTTT,CASSPWVAGVGGGELFF
TRBV6-5,TRBJ1-2,once,TRBD1,TGTGCCAGCAGTTCACAGGGGGCTAACTATGGCTACACCTTC,CASSSQGANYGYTF
TRBV28,TRBJ1-6,NA,NA,TGTGCCAGCAGAGAACTGAACAATTCACCCCTCCACTTT,CASRELNNSPLHF
TRBV15,TRBJ1-1,NA,NA,TGTGCCACCAGCAGAGATCTCCGGAACACTGAAGCTTTCTTT,CATSRDLRNTEAFF
TRBV4-2,TRBJ1-3,few,NA,TGTGCCAGCAGCCCCGGTCCCCCTGCCATATATTTT,CASSPGPPAIYF
TRBV5-6,TRBJ1-1,medium-sized,TRBD1,TGTGCCAGCAGCTTGGCCGGACAGGGCAACACTGAAGCTTTCTTT,CASSLAGQGNTEAFF
TRBV2,TRBJ2-5,NA,NA,TGTGCCAGCAGCAACCCGAGCTGGAGCCAAGAGACCCAGTACTTC,CASSNPSWSQETQYF
TRBV7-6,TRBJ2-5,NA,NA,TGTGCCAGCAGCCCACCCGGCAGGGGAGAGACCCAGTACTTC,CASSPPGRGETQYF
TRBV3-1/TRBV3-2,TRBJ1-2,NA,NA,TGTGCCAGCAGCCAAGATTGGACAGAATCTAACTATGGCTACACCTTC,CASSQDWTESNYGYTF
TRBV6-1,TRBJ1-2,NA,NA,TGTGCCAGCAGTGAAAACAGTTACTATGGCTACACCTTC,CASSENSYYGYTF
TRBV30,TRBJ1-6,NA,TRBD1,TGTGCCTGGAGTGCCGGACAGGGAAGATCACCCCTCCACTTT,CAWSAGQGRSPLHF
TRBV13,TRBJ1-4,once,NA,TGTGCCAGCAGCTTAGGAGGGGTTAATGAAAAACTGTTTTTT,CASSLGGVNEKLFF
TRBV5-1,TRBJ2-7,NA,TRBD1,TGCGCCAGCAGAGAGACAGGGGTCGAGTACGAGCAGTACTTC,CASRETGVEYEQYF
TRBV20-1,TRBJ2-1,NA,NA,TGCAGTGCCCAGGGTTACAATGAGCAGTTCTTC,CSAQGYNEQFF
TRBV28,TRBJ1-1,NA,NA,TGTGCCAGCAGTTTGGTGGGGAGTAGGACTGAAGCTTTCTTT,CASSLVGSRTEAFF
TRBV7-9,TRBJ1-6,NA,NA,TGTGCCAGCAGCCTCTCAGTGAATTCACCCCTCCACTTT,CASSLSVNSPLHF
TRBV19,TRBJ2-1,NA,TRBD2,TGTGCCAGTAGTTCTAGGACTAGCGGGAGGGACAATGAGCAGTTCTTC,CASSSRTSGRDNEQFF
TRBV11-2,TRBJ2-2,NA,NA,TGTGCCAGCAGCTTAGGCCAACTTCAGGGTAGGGGGGAGCTGTTTTTT,CASSLGQLQGRGELFF
TRBV7-9,TRBJ1-2,NA,TRBD1,TGTGCCAGCAGCTTAGTAACGGGACAGCTAAACTACACCTTC,CASSLVTGQLNYTF
TRBV6-1,TRBJ1-3,NA,NA,TGTGCCAGCAGTGAAGGCTACTCTGGAAACACCATATATTTT,CASSEGYSGNTIYF
TRBV29-1,TRBJ2-7,NA,TRBD2,TGCAGCGTTGAAGGTTTACGGGAGGGTCCTTACGAGCAGTACTTC,CSVEGLREGPYEQYF
TRBV7-9,TRBJ2-7,NA,TRBD2,TGTGCCAGCAGCCCTAGCGGGAGTAGAAACGAGCAGTACTTC,CASSPSGSRNEQYF
TRBV5-1,TRBJ1-1,NA,NA,TGCGCCAGCAGCTTCAGTCAGGGGAACACTGAAGCTTTCTTT,CASSFSQGNTEAFF
TRBV9,TRBJ2-5,few,TRBD1,TGTGCCAGCCGACAGGGATTATCGTCAGAGACCCAGTACTTC,CASRQGLSSETQYF
TRBV5-1,TRBJ2-1,few,TRBD2,TGCGCCAGCAGCTTGCAGGCGGGAGGCCCCTACAATGAGCAGTTCTTC,CASSLQAGGPYNEQFF
TRBV19,TRBJ1-5,NA,NA,TGTGCCAGTAGTACAAACCAGGGGAATCAGCCCCAGCATTTT,CASSTNQGNQPQHF
TRBV30,TRBJ2-1,NA,NA,TGTGCCTGGAGCGGGAGCTATGAGCAGTTCTTC,CAWSGSYEQFF
TRBV10-1,TRBJ2-1,NA,NA,TGCGCCAGCAGTGGGGCCGGGAGCCCCTACAATGAGCAGTTCTTC,CASSGAGSPYNEQFF
TRBV27,TRBJ2-1,NA,TRBD2,TGTGCCAGCAGCCCAATAGCGGGCGCCCTTAGCAATGAGCAGTTCTTC,CASSPIAGALSNEQFF
TRBV10-3,TRBJ1-2,few,NA,TGTGCCACCACCCGCGGACAGCATGGCTACACCTTC,CATTRGQHGYTF
TRBV7-8,TRBJ2-3,NA,NA,TGTGCCAGCAGCTTAGACTGGTCCAGCGGTACGCAGTATTTT,CASSLDWSSGTQYF
TRBV10-3,TRBJ1-4,few,TRBD1,TGTGCCATCAGTCATGGACAGGGTAATGAAAAACTGTTTTTT,CAISHGQGNEKLFF
TRBV5-1,TRBJ1-2,NA,TRBD1,TGCGCCAGCAGCTTGGAGGGTCAGGGGGGTGGTGGCTACACCTTC,CASSLEGQGGGGYTF
TRBV27,TRBJ2-1,NA,TRBD2,TGTGCCAGCGGGCTAGCGGGAAGGAATGAGCAGTTCTTC,CASGLAGRNEQFF